The rows below give T cell receptor beta chains drawn from one sample of a study of blood T cell repertoires in COVID-19. The assay was immunoSEQ multiplex PCR, and TCRdb's table has in-frame clones only and misses some. Of about 200,000 clones in the sample, roughly 83% are singletons; the top ten hold around 5.9%. The material sequenced was peripheral blood. These receptors were taken from a middle-aged woman with COVID-19, enrolled during active disease. CDR3s include the opening cysteine and the closing phenylalanine or tryptophan. The D gene is left open where the match is weak. Size tells how often a clone was seen (once, few, many) or the class of an expanded clone, and some rows leave it out.

J: TRBJ1-2; V: TRBV18; size: NA; D: TRBD1; CDR3: CASSLGTGTGGFYGYTF
J: TRBJ1-3; V: TRBV7-6; size: NA; D: TRBD1; CDR3: CASSSEGQGRSLSGNTIYF
J: TRBJ1-4; V: TRBV3-1/TRBV3-2; size: NA; D: NA; CDR3: CASSQDTGMSEKLFF
J: TRBJ2-7; V: TRBV7-2; size: many; D: TRBD2; CDR3: CASSLRPPGTSASEQYF
J: TRBJ2-5; V: TRBV10-3; size: NA; D: TRBD2; CDR3: CAISARGTSGIHETQYF
J: TRBJ2-7; V: TRBV4-2; size: few; D: TRBD2; CDR3: CASSRSGTSGEQYF
J: TRBJ1-2; V: TRBV27; size: NA; D: TRBD1; CDR3: CASSTVRGQGRNGYTF
J: TRBJ2-7; V: TRBV5-8; size: NA; D: TRBD1; CDR3: CASSRGRAGGYEQYF
J: TRBJ2-7; V: TRBV4-1; size: NA; D: TRBD2; CDR3: CASSQALAGDYEQYF
J: TRBJ2-2; V: TRBV4-3; size: few; D: TRBD1; CDR3: CASSQTGVSGELFF
J: TRBJ2-3; V: TRBV10-3; size: once; D: TRBD2; CDR3: CAIRAPSGGQDTQYF
J: TRBJ1-1; V: TRBV6-6; size: NA; D: TRBD1; CDR3: CASSSSGGINLFGAFF
J: TRBJ2-3; V: TRBV25-1; size: NA; D: TRBD1; CDR3: CASSRPRGQGADTQYF
J: TRBJ1-2; V: TRBV7-3; size: NA; D: NA; CDR3: CASSLTGDTNYGYTF
J: TRBJ1-3; V: TRBV25-1; size: NA; D: NA; CDR3: CASSLRQAPSGNTIYF
J: TRBJ1-5; V: TRBV11-2; size: NA; D: TRBD1; CDR3: CASSPDRGSNQPQHF
J: TRBJ1-4; V: TRBV7-2; size: NA; D: NA; CDR3: CASSLEAGKLFF
J: TRBJ2-5; V: TRBV7-8; size: NA; D: NA; CDR3: CASSSAGANQETQYF
J: TRBJ2-1; V: TRBV18; size: NA; D: TRBD2; CDR3: CASSPNGLAGDEQFF
J: TRBJ1-4; V: TRBV5-1; size: NA; D: NA; CDR3: CASRRLEANEKLFF
J: TRBJ1-2; V: TRBV27; size: once; D: TRBD1; CDR3: CASSPMGQGTYGYTF
J: TRBJ1-3; V: TRBV18; size: NA; D: NA; CDR3: CASSPPVSYSGNTIYF
J: TRBJ2-3; V: TRBV5-1; size: NA; D: TRBD2; CDR3: CASSLGGSGGTDTQYF
J: TRBJ2-2; V: TRBV5-1; size: NA; D: NA; CDR3: CASSSGRNTGELFF
J: TRBJ2-7; V: TRBV5-1; size: once; D: NA; CDR3: CASSQDTYEQYF
J: TRBJ1-1; V: TRBV29-1; size: NA; D: TRBD1; CDR3: CSTGQGAHTEAFF
J: TRBJ2-7; V: TRBV11-2; size: NA; D: TRBD2; CDR3: CATRPGLAGVNEQYF
J: TRBJ2-5; V: TRBV5-1; size: NA; D: TRBD1; CDR3: CASSPGQGGQETQYF
J: TRBJ2-2; V: TRBV19; size: NA; D: NA; CDR3: CASSGLGVGELFF
J: TRBJ1-1; V: TRBV3-1/TRBV3-2; size: NA; D: NA; CDR3: CASSQDRVRGRAFF